Presented here are 21 T cell receptor beta chains from one specimen sequenced in a study of long-term antiretroviral therapy in people with HIV (dated by TCRdb to between 2022 and 2023). Sequencing of the TRB variable region was done with the immunoSEQ hsTCRB v3.0 assay at survey level resolution. Drawn from immuneACCESS, this table holds only the in-frame rearrangements with V and J called that TCRdb kept. Clones are partly lost; checked studies trace under half to an unresolved V gene and leave the rest unexplained. The sample profile shows tens of thousands of clones; nearly 95% of them were found once. The biggest ten clones account for approximately 8.2% of the sample. Sample: unsorted PBMCs, taken roughly 6.2 years after starting antiretroviral therapy. The source is a man aged 30 to 39 with HIV.

The genes are TRBV6-4 and TRBJ2-3; 15 bases agree with TRBD2. Per germline, CDR1 MRHNA and CDR2 SNTAGT. J gave up 5 bases and V 3 bases, and 3 bases lay outside the gene matches. The CDR3 is 16 residues long. CDR3 residues: CASSEGLAGGRDTQYF. In DNA form, the CDR3 reads TGTGCCAGCAGTGAGGGACTAGCGGGGGGCAGAGATACGCAGTATTTT.

The rearrangement joins TRBV7-3 to TRBJ2-3; 9 bases map to TRBD1. The V gene's germline CDR1 is SGHTA and CDR2 FQGTGA. The CDR3 totals 16 residues. V shed 5 bases and J 3 bases; nucleotides not matched to a gene: 9. The DNA of the CDR3 is TGTGCCAGCAGCCCCATGGGACAGGGTGGGACAGATACGCAGTATTTT. This translates into CASSPMGQGGTDTQYF.

The chain joins TRBV6-5 to TRBJ2-5, with TRBD2 as a possible D gene (7 bases). V was trimmed by 6 bases and J by 5 bases, leaving 16 bases between them. The germline V gene encodes CDR1 MNHEY and CDR2 SVGAGI. This CDR3 has 14 amino acids. The CDR3 spells CASSLGGAQETQYF. CDR3 DNA: TGTGCCAGCAGCCTAGGGGGGGCTCAGGAGACCCAGTACTTC.

This chain links TRBV7-2 with TRBJ1-4; 11 bases are a match to TRBD1. Trimming removed 4 bases from V and 7 bases from J; junction bases left unmatched: 2. The CDR3 sequence is 14 residues long. Germline CDR1 SGHTA, CDR2 FQGNSA. CDR3 loop: CASSWGQGGEKLFF. The CDR3, as DNA: TGTGCCAGCAGCTGGGGACAGGGGGGTGAAAAACTGTTTTTT.

This clone appeared once. This chain links TRBV10-3 with TRBJ2-3; no reliable D call. The V end was cut by 0 bases, the J end by 0 bases, with 7 bases between. This CDR3 has 15 amino acids. Germline loops: CDR1 ENHRY, CDR2 SYGVKD. The CDR3 nucleotides read TGTGCCATCAGTGAGTCGGGTGTAAGCACAGATACGCAGTATTTT. Translating gives CAISESGVSTDTQYF.

V gene TRBV2 combines with J gene TRBJ2-5; the match to TRBD2 covers 7 bases. Per the germline V gene, CDR1 is SNHLY and CDR2 is FYNNEI. V gave up 5 bases and J gave up 0 bases; unmatched junction bases: 9. This CDR3 is built from 16 residues. The CDR3 loop reads CASSMVGGNNQETQYF. DNA of the CDR3: TGTGCCAGCAGTATGGTCGGGGGGAATAACCAAGAGACCCAGTACTTC.

The chain joins TRBV27 to TRBJ2-2, with a possible D match to TRBD2 (5 bases). The CDR3 runs 14 residues. V was cut by 4 bases and J by 5 bases, with 11 bases left in between. Per the germline V gene, CDR1 is MNHEY and CDR2 is SMNVEV (reference sequence). The CDR3 is CASSYGGGTGELFF. The CDR3 DNA sequence: TGTGCCAGCAGTTACGGAGGAGGAACCGGGGAGCTGTTTTTT.

The CDR3 nucleotides are TGTGCCAGCAGTGAACGTGGCGACACCTACGAGCAGTACTTC. As protein: CASSERGDTYEQYF. The chain employs TRBV6-1 and TRBJ2-7; D not certain. The germline V gene encodes CDR1 MNHNS and CDR2 SASEGT. V was cut by 2 bases and J by 2 bases, with 10 bases left in between. The CDR3 totals 14 residues.

This chain links TRBV11-2 with TRBJ1-5; D is possibly TRBD1 (5 bases). CDR1 and CDR2 from the germline V gene are SGHAT and FQNNGV. The CDR3 is made up of 18 amino acids. V lost 3 bases, J lost 5 bases, and 23 bases lay in between. The DNA for the CDR3 is TGTGCCAGCAGCTTCCCCAAGGGGCGTTTAACCCGGGATCAGCCCCAGCATTTT. Its translation: CASSFPKGRLTRDQPQHF.

The rearrangement joins TRBV4-3 to TRBJ2-1; 8 bases agree with TRBD1. Germline V gene lookup returns CDR1 LGHNA and CDR2 YSLEER. The length of the CDR3 is 16 residues. Trimming took 4 bases from V and 4 from J; bases not matched to a gene: 9. CDR3 loop: CASSRQTGEVYNEQFF. Written as DNA, the CDR3 is TGCGCCAGCAGCCGTCAGACAGGGGAGGTTTACAATGAGCAGTTCTTC.

This clone is a singleton in its sample. The CDR3 loop is CASWGFGETQYF. The DNA of the CDR3 is TGTGCCAGCTGGGGGTTTGGGGAGACCCAGTACTTC. V gene TRBV2 combines with J gene TRBJ2-5; D tentatively reads TRBD1 or TRBD2 (5 bases each). V gave up 8 bases and J gave up 5 bases, with 12 bases separating them. The CDR3 is made up of 12 amino acids. Germline lookup yields CDR1 SNHLY and CDR2 FYNNEI.

J is TRBJ1-2 and V is TRBV13; TRBD1 agrees at 8 bases. CDR3 length: 14 amino acids. Per germline, CDR1 PRHDT and CDR2 FYEKMQ (reference sequence). With V trimmed by 4 bases and J by 4 bases, 5 bases remained unmatched. For the CDR3, the DNA is TGTGCCAGCAGCTGGATAGGACAGGGCTATGGCTACACCTTC. It encodes CASSWIGQGYGYTF.

This clone was observed a handful of times. The rearrangement uses TRBV6-4 and TRBJ2-3; TRBD1 agrees at 10 bases. Germline CDR1 and CDR2: MRHNA and SNTAGT. J gave up 4 bases and V 2 bases, and 0 bases lay outside the gene matches. The CDR3 covers 14 residues. The CDR3, as DNA: TGTGCCAGCAGTGACGGACAGGGGGCAGATACGCAGTATTTT. It specifies CASSDGQGADTQYF.

This clone has a single count. The chain links TRBV2 to TRBJ2-2; 7 nucleotides line up with TRBD1. The CDR3 totals 15 residues. V lost 4 bases and J lost 2; bases outside the gene matches: 4. Germline V gene data show CDR1 as SNHLY and CDR2 as FYNNEI. CDR3 loop: CASSAYRGNTGELFF. The CDR3 DNA follows: TGTGCCAGCAGTGCGTACAGGGGAAACACCGGGGAGCTGTTTTTT. Filled out from reference TRBV2 and TRBJ2-2, the complete variable domain reads EPEVTQTPSHQVTQMGQEVILRCVPISNHLYFYWYRQILGQKVEFLVSFYNNEISEKSEIFDDQFSVERPDGSNFTLKIRSTKLEDSAMYFCASSAYRGNTGELFFGEGSRLTVL.

The chain has TRBV15 and TRBJ2-5; 9 bases are shared with TRBD2. The CDR3 extends over 15 amino acids. J gave up 5 bases and V 0 bases, and 4 bases lay outside the gene matches. Germline assignment: CDR1 LNHNV and CDR2 YYDKDF (reference sequence). The DNA for the CDR3 is TGTGCCACCAGCAGAGATCTTCTAGCGGGGGAGACCCAGTACTTC. This codes for CATSRDLLAGETQYF.

The V gene is TRBV4-1, the J gene TRBJ2-1; 12 bases agree with TRBD2. This CDR3 is built from 16 residues. CDR1 and CDR2 (germline): MGHRA, YSYEKL. V lost 1 base to trimming and J lost 9 bases; unmatched junction nucleotides: 7. CDR3: CASSQVLAGGPSEQFF. The CDR3 DNA reads as TGCGCCAGCAGCCAAGTCCTAGCGGGGGGGCCGAGTGAGCAGTTCTTC.

The rearrangement uses TRBV11-2 and TRBJ2-5; the D gene is possibly TRBD2 (5 bases). The V gene lost 1 base and the J gene lost 1 base, with 7 bases spanning the gap. Germline V gives CDR1 SGHAT, CDR2 FQNNGV. This CDR3 has 14 amino acids. CDR3 DNA sequence: TGTGCCAGCAGCTTAGCACGGGGCCAAGAGACCCAGTACTTC. Translating it yields CASSLARGQETQYF.

This chain links TRBV5-1 with TRBJ1-2; D is unclear. Trimming removed 0 bases at V and 1 base at J, with 13 bases between. The CDR3 length is 16 residues. Germline V gene data show CDR1 as SGHRS and CDR2 as YFSETQ. The CDR3 sequence is CASSLAAPEFNYGYTF. The CDR3 coding sequence is TGCGCCAGCAGCTTGGCGGCACCCGAATTTAACTATGGCTACACCTTC.

The chain couples TRBV7-2 to TRBJ2-2; possible D gene TRBD1, 5 bases. V was cut by 5 bases and J by 2 bases, with 15 bases left in between. Germline lookup yields CDR1 SGHTA and CDR2 FQGNSA. This CDR3 contains 16 residues. CDR3 bases: TGTGCCAGCAGCCCGCCGAATAGGGGAAACACCGGGGAGCTGTTTTTT. Translated, it gives CASSPPNRGNTGELFF.

V usage is TRBV30 and J usage is TRBJ1-1; the match to TRBD1 covers 9 bases. The length of the CDR3 is 12 residues. Germline V CDR1 and CDR2: GTSNPN, SVGIG (reference sequence). J lost 5 bases, V lost 5 bases, and 3 bases had no gene match. The chain's CDR3 is CAWGQGSTEAFF. In DNA form, the CDR3 reads TGTGCCTGGGGACAGGGGTCTACTGAAGCTTTCTTT.

The chain recombines TRBV30 with TRBJ1-2, with D perhaps matching TRBD1 (5 bases). V gave up 4 bases and J gave up 7 bases, with 16 bases separating them. This CDR3 has 13 residues. Germline V gene sequence: CDR1 GTSNPN, CDR2 SVGIG (reference sequence). CDR3 in amino acids: CAWKTRTRSGYTF. The CDR3 DNA is TGTGCCTGGAAGACCAGGACACGGTCTGGCTACACCTTC.